Following are 30 T cell receptor beta chains from one sample sequenced in a study of regulatory T cells in long-lasting Graves disease (dated by TCRdb to the early 2020s). The label giving this sample's time point can be read as: newly diagnosed GD, antithyroid drugs for less than 3 months. For both TCR sequencing and RNA sequencing, RNA was extracted from PBMCs in TRIzol. To prepare the library, multiplex PCR was applied. The run used an Illumina HiSeq 4000. CDR3 regions were amplified by Arm-PCR with iRepertoire HTBI primers to construct TCR beta libraries. The public reads were run again by TCRdb, first through fastp at Q25 and then through MiXCR, and only productive beta chains were kept. Records with the same CDR3 protein are collapsed into one entry carrying the most frequent genes and DNA. The sample table holds 500,000 or so distinct CDR3 sequences, of which 16% were seen once. The top ten constitute around a quarter of the sample.

The sample was also reused in another study, on T cells in Graves' hyperthyroidism and ophthalmopathy.

Here the sequenced sample was peripheral blood mononuclear cells (PBMCs), taken at new diagnosis, from a patient treated with antithyroid drugs. These receptors all stem from a middle-aged woman with Graves disease. Donor details come from another sample of the same person, matched by shared clones.

This chain uses TRBV20-1 with TRBJ2-3; tentative D call: TRBD2 (6 bases). This CDR3 contains 14 residues. Germline CDR1 DFQATT, CDR2 SNEGSKA (reference sequence). V dropped 7 bases and J dropped 0 bases, with 14 bases sitting between them. The CDR3 DNA is TGCAGTGTTGGGGGGACTCCTAGCACAGATACGCAGTATTTT. Amino acid sequence: CSVGGTPSTDTQYF.

The CDR3 region is CAISEFRAFTYEQYF. As DNA, the CDR3 is TGTGCCATCAGTGAGTTCAGGGCGTTTACCTACGAGCAGTACTTC. This sequence joins TRBV10-3 and TRBJ2-7, with D perhaps TRBD1 (5 bases). CDR1 is ENHRY, CDR2 SYGVKD, per germline. The CDR3 has 15 residues. Trimming took 1 base from V and 2 from J, leaving 12 bases between them.

This chain connects TRBV6-2 or TRBV6-3 to TRBJ2-1, with D perhaps matching TRBD2 (6 bases). Trimming pared 5 bases from V and 3 bases from J, leaving 14 bases between. CDR3 length: 15 residues. Germline loops: CDR1 MNHEY, CDR2 SVGEGT. The DNA for the CDR3 is TGTGCCAGCAGTGAAGAAGGGCGGGGCTACAATGAGCAGTTCTTC. Translation gives CASSEEGRGYNEQFF.

Many counts were recorded for this clonotype. The V and J genes are TRBV20-1 and TRBJ1-1; D might be TRBD1 (6 bases). Looked up from germline, CDR1 is DFQATT and CDR2 is SNEGSKA (reference sequence). V gave up 5 bases and J gave up 7 bases, with 20 bases separating them. The CDR3 sequence is 14 residues long. CDR3 sequence: CSAPPGGSWGEAFF. Here the CDR3 DNA reads TGCAGTGCTCCCCCGGGGGGCAGCTGGGGTGAAGCTTTCTTT.

The chain uses TRBV5-6 and TRBJ1-5; D is unclear. The CDR3 loop spans 13 amino acids. Trimming took 4 bases from V and 3 from J, leaving 8 bases between them. Germline loops: CDR1 SGHDT, CDR2 YYEEEE. CDR3 in DNA: TGTGCCAGCAGCCTTTCTAACAATCAGCCCCAGCATTTT. Translated: CASSLSNNQPQHF.

This clonotype was recorded at least ten times. The V and J genes are TRBV3-1 and TRBJ1-4; D unclear. Germline CDR1 LGHDT, CDR2 YNNKEL (reference sequence). V lost 0 bases and J lost 0, with 8 bases in between. The CDR3 is 16 amino acids. The CDR3: CASSQDLGATNEKLFF. Written as DNA, the CDR3 is TGTGCCAGCAGCCAAGATCTGGGAGCAACTAATGAAAAACTGTTTTTT.

This clonotype was counted only a few times. This rearrangement joins TRBV19 to TRBJ1-1; D not certain. V was trimmed by 3 bases and J by 4 bases, leaving 6 bases between them. The germline gives CDR1 LNHDA, CDR2 SQIVND (reference sequence). The CDR3 covers 12 residues. The chain's CDR3 is CASSIRSTEAFF. CDR3 nucleotide sequence: TGTGCCAGTAGTATTAGGAGCACTGAAGCTTTCTTT.

Notes on this clonotype: This may stem from a read error, because a much larger clone lies one nucleotide away. The chain links TRBV6-2 or TRBV6-3 to TRBJ2-1; 9 bases match TRBD2. The CDR3 is 16 amino acids. With 2 bases clipped from V and 8 bases from J, the junction kept 10 bases outside the gene matches. Germline CDR1 MNHEY, CDR2 SVGEGT. The CDR3, as DNA: TGTGCCAGCAGTTACCCTCGCGGGGGGGCCAAGGATGAGCAGTTCTTC. It encodes CASSYPRGGAKDEQFF.

This clonotype was detected ten times or more. In DNA, the CDR3 is TGCGCCAGCAGTGAGGGGACGGTCGATACGCAGTATTTT. Its translation is CASSEGTVDTQYF. The chain carries TRBV10-1 and TRBJ2-3, with D perhaps being TRBD1 or TRBD2 (5 bases each). V dropped 2 bases and J dropped 6 bases, with 9 bases sitting between them. Germline assignment: CDR1 WNHNN and CDR2 SYGVQD (reference sequence). The CDR3 is 13 residues long.

This clonotype was detected only once. This chain uses TRBV7-2 with TRBJ2-2; the D is unclear. The ends were cut back, 4 bases at V and 1 base at J, with 7 bases in the middle. Germline V gene data show CDR1 as SGHTA and CDR2 as FQGNSA. The CDR3 runs to 14 residues. The CDR3 nucleotides are TGTGCCAGCAGCTCCCTCATGAACACCGGGGAGCTGTTTTTT. Protein product: CASSSLMNTGELFF.

The sample holds many counts of this clonotype. J is TRBJ1-1 and V is TRBV28; D is undetermined. CDR3 length: 13 amino acids. Germline V gene data show CDR1 as MDHEN and CDR2 as SYDVKM. Trimming took off 9 bases at V and 4 bases at J, with 15 bases between the two ends. The CDR3 coding sequence is TGTGCCAGTAGTCCCGGACGCGCCACTGAAGCTTTCTTT. As protein: CASSPGRATEAFF.

Note on this clonotype: A much more abundant neighbour one base away suggests this may be a read error. The rearrangement joins TRBV6-5 to TRBJ2-1; D is uncertain. Germline V gene sequence: CDR1 MNHEY, CDR2 SVGAGI. Trimming took off 2 bases at V and 10 bases at J, with 12 bases between the two ends. The CDR3 runs to 13 residues. CDR3: CASSYRPRYEQFF. The CDR3, as DNA: TGTGCCAGCAGTTACCGACCTCGCTACGAGCAGTTCTTC.

This chain joins TRBV5-1 and TRBJ2-3, with TRBD2 identical over 8 bases. From germline, CDR1 is SGHRS and CDR2 YFSETQ. The length of the CDR3 is 15 residues. The V segment lost 4 bases and the J segment 3 bases; nucleotides outside the gene matches: 7. The CDR3 loop is CASSIYGGGTDTQYF. CDR3 bases: TGCGCCAGCAGCATTTATGGCGGGGGGACAGATACGCAGTATTTT.

This clonotype was counted ten times or more. This sequence joins TRBV3-1 and TRBJ2-2; weak D call: TRBD2 (7 bases). V dropped 2 bases and J dropped 5 bases, with 18 bases sitting between them. The CDR3 sequence is 17 residues long. Germline V gene sequence: CDR1 LGHDT, CDR2 YNNKEL (reference sequence). The CDR3 bases are TGTGCCAGCAGCCAAAGGAACGGGGGGCCTGGGACCGGGGAGCTGTTTTTT. Translating gives CASSQRNGGPGTGELFF. Complete variable domain (other parts from reference TRBV3-1 and TRBJ2-2): DTAVSQTPKYLVTQMGNDKSIKCEQNLGHDTMYWYKQDSKKFLKIMFSYNNKELIINETVPNRFSPKSPDKAHLNLHINSLELGDSAVYFCASSQRNGGPGTGELFFGEGSRLTVL.

In its sample, this clonotype was seen a few times. The chain recombines TRBV2 with TRBJ2-2; no clear D gene. The germline V and J ends were trimmed by 4 bases and 2 bases, with 8 bases remaining between them. This CDR3 comprises 14 residues. In germline, CDR1 is SNHLY, CDR2 FYNNEI. The CDR3 DNA follows: TGTGCCAGCAGTGTTAACTTAAACACCGGGGAGCTGTTTTTT. Translated, it gives CASSVNLNTGELFF.

This clonotype has at least ten counts. V gene TRBV7-2 combines with J gene TRBJ2-7, with 10 bases fitting TRBD1. Germline-derived CDR1 and CDR2 are SGHTA and FQGNSA. The CDR3 spans 15 residues. The J segment lost 4 bases and the V segment lost 3 bases, leaving 6 bases of the junction unmatched. For the CDR3, the DNA is TGTGCCAGCAGCTTTTCCGGGACAGGGGCTTACGAGCAGTACTTC. It yields the protein CASSFSGTGAYEQYF.

The chain recombines TRBV6-1 with TRBJ2-3, with a tentative D call TRBD1 (8 bases). The length of the CDR3 is 16 residues. V was pared by 6 bases and J by 2 bases, with 18 bases between. The germline V gene has CDR1 MNHNS and CDR2 SASEGT. The CDR3 region has the DNA TGTGCCAGCAGAGGACAGGGAGGGGTACTCACAGATACGCAGTATTTT. The encoded protein is CASRGQGGVLTDTQYF.

CDR3 nucleotide sequence: TGTGCCAGCAGGACCTCAGGGGGCGTTGAGCAGTTCTTC. It translates to CASRTSGGVEQFF. The chain couples TRBV6-1 to TRBJ2-1; 8 nucleotides line up with TRBD1. J lost 9 bases, V lost 6 bases, and 7 bases had no gene match. CDR1 is MNHNS, CDR2 SASEGT, per germline. CDR3 length: 13 amino acids.

There are a few counts of this clonotype. The chain is built from TRBV28 and TRBJ1-4; no definite D call. The CDR3 runs 13 residues. Trimming stripped 11 bases from V and 6 bases from J, with 16 bases between. Germline CDR1 is MDHEN and CDR2 is SYDVKM. The DNA of the CDR3 is TGTGCCGTTGGCTCACCCGGAGATGAAAAACTGTTTTTT. Translated: CAVGSPGDEKLFF.

The sample holds many counts of this clonotype. V gene TRBV7-2 combines with J gene TRBJ2-1, with D maybe TRBD1 (6 bases). Germline V gene sequence: CDR1 SGHTA, CDR2 FQGNSA. The CDR3 has 14 amino acids. V lost 5 bases to trimming and J lost 7 bases, with 15 bases between them. The CDR3 nucleotides are TGTGCCAGCAGCCTTGGACAGCCGCCTAATGAGCAGTTCTTC. This encodes CASSLGQPPNEQFF.

This clonotype was counted between two and nine times. This chain uses TRBV6-5 with TRBJ2-6; no reliable D call. The germline V and J ends were trimmed by 1 base and 0 bases, with 4 bases remaining between them. Per the germline V gene, CDR1 is MNHEY and CDR2 is SVGAGI. The CDR3 consists of 15 residues. The CDR3 sequence is CASSYWDSGANVLTF. CDR3 bases: TGTGCCAGCAGTTACTGGGACTCTGGGGCCAACGTCCTGACTTTC.

There are many counts of this clonotype. The chain employs TRBV7-8 and TRBJ1-5, with TRBD1 matching over 7 bases. The junction had 6 bases not matched to a gene; V was cut back by 1 base and J by 0 bases. Germline-derived CDR1 and CDR2 are SGHVS and FQNEAQ. The CDR3 loop spans 17 amino acids. The CDR3 sequence is CASSLGGQVYSNQPQHF. DNA of the CDR3: TGTGCCAGCAGCTTAGGTGGACAGGTTTATAGCAATCAGCCCCAGCATTTT. Using reference TRBV7-8 and TRBJ1-5 for the parts outside the CDR3, the full variable domain is GAGVSQSPRYKVAKRGQDVALRCDPISGHVSLFWYQQALGQGPEFLTYFQNEAQLDKSGLPSDRFFAERPEGSVSTLKIQRTQQEDSAVYLCASSLGGQVYSNQPQHFGDGTRLSIL.

V is TRBV10-2 and J is TRBJ1-3; no reliable D call. Germline V CDR1 and CDR2: WSHSY, SAAADI. V dropped 2 bases and J dropped 0 bases, with 8 bases sitting between them. The CDR3 extends over 15 amino acids. DNA of the CDR3: TGCGCCAGCAGTGAGACTCGGTACTCTGGAAACACCATATATTTT. It encodes CASSETRYSGNTIYF.

This clonotype was observed at least ten times. The chain couples TRBV20-1 to TRBJ2-3; 10 bases line up with TRBD2. The germline V gene has CDR1 DFQATT and CDR2 SNEGSKA (reference sequence). This CDR3 spans 13 amino acids. V was clipped by 5 bases and J by 5 bases; unmatched bases: 4. DNA for the CDR3: TGCAGTGCTTACCTAGCGGGGGTAGATACGCAGTATTTT. Protein sequence: CSAYLAGVDTQYF.

There are many counts of this clonotype. The chain combines TRBV6-1 with TRBJ1-4; no clear D gene. This CDR3 is 13 amino acids long. CDR1 is MNHNS, CDR2 SASEGT, per germline. The germline V and J ends were trimmed by 6 bases and 6 bases, with 11 bases remaining between them. This chain's CDR3 is CASSPGMDEKLFF. The CDR3 DNA reads TGTGCCAGCAGCCCGGGAATGGATGAAAAACTGTTTTTT.

This clonotype was observed at least ten times. V and J are TRBV2 and TRBJ2-7, with 7 nucleotides matching TRBD2. J gave up 5 bases and V 6 bases, and 16 bases lay outside the gene matches. Germline loops: CDR1 SNHLY, CDR2 FYNNEI. The CDR3 is 16 amino acids. CDR3 amino acids: CASRDRPGTIHDEQYF. The CDR3, as DNA: TGTGCCAGCAGAGACAGACCCGGGACTATCCATGACGAGCAGTACTTC. Variable domain in full (rest from reference TRBV2 and TRBJ2-7): EPEVTQTPSHQVTQMGQEVILRCVPISNHLYFYWYRQILGQKVEFLVSFYNNEISEKSEIFDDQFSVERPDGSNFTLKIRSTKLEDSAMYFCASRDRPGTIHDEQYFGPGTRLTVT.

This clonotype was picked up a small number of times. J is TRBJ2-2 and V is TRBV11-2; TRBD2 aligns across 14 bases. The CDR3 covers 17 residues. Germline V gene sequence: CDR1 SGHAT, CDR2 FQNNGV. The J segment lost 6 bases and the V segment lost 7 bases, leaving 10 bases of the junction unmatched. CDR3 sequence reads: CASTGTSGGLRAGELFF. The CDR3, as DNA: TGTGCCAGCACCGGGACTAGCGGGGGCTTAAGGGCCGGGGAGCTGTTTTTT.

This clonotype was observed many times. One end of the junction fails to match germline, which may point to a read error. The genes are TRBV3-1 and TRBJ2-7; 8 bases map to TRBD2. The CDR3 has 14 residues. Germline V gene lookup returns CDR1 LGHDT and CDR2 YNNKEL (reference sequence). In nucleotides, the CDR3 is TGTGCCAGCAGCCACGAACAAGGGGCGGGAGGTCTCGTCTTC. Translated: CASSHEQGAGGLVF.

This clonotype has at least ten counts. The chain is built from TRBV27 and TRBJ1-1, with D tentatively TRBD1 (6 bases). CDR1 is MNHEY, CDR2 SMNVEV, per germline (reference sequence). V dropped 5 bases and J dropped 0 bases, with 13 bases sitting between them. The CDR3 contains 15 residues. CDR3: CASSLPGQMNTEAFF. The CDR3 coding sequence is TGTGCCAGCAGTCTACCGGGACAAATGAACACTGAAGCTTTCTTT.

The gene calls are TRBV6-1 and TRBJ2-6, with a possible D match to TRBD1 (6 bases). The V end was cut by 6 bases, the J end by 2 bases, with 11 bases between. CDR3 size: 15 residues. The germline gives CDR1 MNHNS, CDR2 SASEGT. CDR3 nucleotide sequence: TGTGCCAGCAGGCCAGGGGTAACTGGGGCCAACGTCCTGACTTTC. Protein: CASRPGVTGANVLTF.